Each of the 19 T cell receptor beta chains below was sequenced from the same sample in a study of lymphopenia after photon versus proton radiotherapy (dated by TCRdb to about 2019). To prepare the library, the immunoSEQ multiplex PCR assay was applied. Here the immuneACCESS table is served through TCRdb, limited to in-frame sequences with V and J called. Missing clones are a known gap in these copies; in checked studies unresolved V genes cover under half, and the rest lacks a known reason. For this sample the table gives 150,000 to 200,000 clones, of which about nine tenths were detected only once. The ten largest clones take up approximately 4.7% of the sample. The sample in question was peripheral blood, obtained from a patient treated with photon-based radiotherapy. Receptor source: a man in his fifties or sixties with gastric cancer.

The chain is built from TRBV5-4 and TRBJ1-3; perhaps TRBD1 as D (6 bases). V was cut by 4 bases and J by 4 bases, with 12 bases left in between. CDR1 and CDR2 from the germline V gene are SGHNT and YYREEE (reference sequence). CDR3 length: 14 amino acids. CDR3 nucleotides: TGTGCCAGCAGCGGGGGGCGGCCAGGAAACACCATATATTTT. Protein sequence: CASSGGRPGNTIYF.

The V and J genes are TRBV2 and TRBJ1-1; D not certain. Germline CDR1 and CDR2: SNHLY and FYNNEI. The V and J ends lost 2 bases and 1 base respectively, with 5 bases between them. This CDR3 spans 13 amino acids. The CDR3 is CASSEFWNTEAFF. CDR3 DNA: TGTGCCAGCAGTGAATTTTGGAACACTGAAGCTTTCTTT.

The chain combines TRBV5-1 with TRBJ2-7; 7 bases map to TRBD1. This CDR3 comprises 14 residues. V lost 3 bases and J lost 6; bases outside the gene matches: 9. From germline, CDR1 is SGHRS and CDR2 YFSETQ. The CDR3 DNA sequence: TGCGCCAGCAGCTCCGACAGGGAATGGATCGAGCAGTACTTC. As protein: CASSSDREWIEQYF.

The chain recombines TRBV7-2 with TRBJ2-1, with 9 bases fitting TRBD2. V lost 1 base and J lost 4; bases outside the gene matches: 2. This CDR3 has 15 residues. Per the germline V gene, CDR1 is SGHTA and CDR2 is FQGNSA. CDR3 DNA: TGTGCCAGCAGCTTAGGGACTAGCGAGTACAATGAGCAGTTCTTC. As protein: CASSLGTSEYNEQFF.

The chain links TRBV7-9 to TRBJ2-3; 8 nucleotides agree with TRBD2. J lost 7 bases, V lost 6 bases, and 15 bases had no gene match. CDR3 size: 16 residues. Germline values: CDR1 SEHNR, CDR2 FQNEAQ (reference sequence). The CDR3 loop reads CASSRGSGTSSNTQYF. CDR3 DNA: TGTGCCAGCAGTCGTGGGTCGGGGACTAGTAGTAATACGCAGTATTTT.

The chain links TRBV7-9 to TRBJ2-1; D uncertain. Germline V gene data show CDR1 as SEHNR and CDR2 as FQNEAQ (reference sequence). This CDR3 spans 17 amino acids. V was clipped by 5 bases and J by 6 bases, with 23 bases between them. The CDR3 sequence is CASSLGVVGKGPNEQFF. CDR3 nucleotides: TGTGCCAGCAGCCTAGGAGTAGTTGGGAAAGGGCCCAATGAGCAGTTCTTC.

The rearrangement uses TRBV6-6 and TRBJ1-4; D gene unclear. This CDR3 has 14 residues. Germline V gives CDR1 MNHNY, CDR2 SVGAGI (reference sequence). V was clipped by 5 bases and J by 6 bases, with 13 bases between them. The CDR3 DNA reads as TGTGCCAGCAGTAGCACTCGGGGATATGAAAAACTGTTTTTT. This translates into CASSSTRGYEKLFF.

The V call is TRBV13, the J call TRBJ2-7, with D possibly being TRBD1 (5 bases). The CDR3 has 15 residues. Germline CDR1 and CDR2: PRHDT and FYEKMQ (reference sequence). V shed 0 bases and J shed 2 bases, with 11 bases lying between them. CDR3 sequence reads: CASSLGWQGAYEQYF. DNA of the CDR3: TGTGCCAGCAGCTTAGGGTGGCAGGGCGCCTACGAGCAGTACTTC.

This clone was observed a few times. This rearrangement joins TRBV7-2 to TRBJ2-1; D might be TRBD2 (5 bases). V was cut by 3 bases and J by 6 bases, with 12 bases left in between. CDR3 length: 14 amino acids. CDR1 is SGHTA and CDR2 is FQGNSA in the germline V gene. CDR3 sequence (DNA): TGTGCCAGCAGCTTTGGAGGTCCTTCCAATGAGCAGTTCTTC. Translating it yields CASSFGGPSNEQFF.

V usage is TRBV29-1 and J usage is TRBJ2-1; possible D gene TRBD1, 5 bases. The CDR3 loop spans 13 amino acids. Germline V gene data show CDR1 as SQVTM and CDR2 as ANQGSEA. V was clipped by 5 bases and J by 2 bases, with 10 bases between them. This CDR3 is CSVFDSAYNEQFF. The CDR3, as DNA: TGCAGCGTTTTTGACAGTGCCTACAATGAGCAGTTCTTC.

This clone was picked up one time. This rearrangement joins TRBV5-8 to TRBJ2-1, with 7 bases fitting TRBD1. V lost 1 base, J lost 4 bases, and 5 bases stayed unmatched. CDR1 is SGHTS, CDR2 YDEGEE, per germline. The length of the CDR3 is 15 residues. CDR3 region: CASSLRGREYNEQFF. For the CDR3, the DNA is TGTGCCAGCAGCTTGAGGGGGCGAGAATACAATGAGCAGTTCTTC.

CDR3 amino acids: CASSYLSGEETQYF. The DNA of the CDR3 is TGTGCCAGCAGTTACCTTAGCGGGGAAGAGACCCAGTACTTC. This chain uses TRBV6-5 with TRBJ2-5; 8 positions agree with TRBD2. Germline CDR1 is MNHEY and CDR2 is SVGAGI. CDR3 length equals 14 residues. J was trimmed by 3 bases and V by 2 bases; bases with no gene match: 2.

The chain carries TRBV2 and TRBJ1-1; no clear D gene. V was clipped by 9 bases and J by 1 base, with 9 bases between them. The CDR3 sequence is 12 residues long. Germline CDR1 and CDR2: SNHLY and FYNNEI. DNA of the CDR3: TGTGCCAGGTATACGGAGAACACTGAAGCTTTCTTT. Amino acids: CARYTENTEAFF.

The chain recombines TRBV18 with TRBJ2-7, with TRBD1 matching 10 bases. Germline assignment: CDR1 KGHSH and CDR2 LQKENI. V trimming: 6 bases; J trimming: 3 bases; junction bases outside the gene matches: 8. CDR3 size: 15 residues. The CDR3 is CASSRGTGDGYEQYF. The CDR3 DNA sequence: TGTGCCAGCTCTCGGGGGACAGGGGATGGCTACGAGCAGTACTTC.

This chain joins TRBV5-1 and TRBJ2-3, with 10 bases lining up with TRBD1. Per the germline V gene, CDR1 is SGHRS and CDR2 is YFSETQ. The CDR3 has 15 residues. Trimming took 4 bases from V and 3 from J; bases not matched to a gene: 5. The CDR3 here is CASSPGQGGTDTQYF. The CDR3 DNA sequence: TGCGCCAGCAGCCCAGGACAGGGGGGGACAGATACGCAGTATTTT. Supplemented by reference TRBV5-1 and TRBJ2-3, the full variable domain reads KAGVTQTPRYLIKTRGQQVTLSCSPISGHRSVSWYQQTPGQGLQFLFEYFSETQRNKGNFPGRFSGRQFSNSRSEMNVSTLELGDSALYLCASSPGQGGTDTQYFGPGTRLTVL.

The chain recombines TRBV5-4 with TRBJ2-1; weak D call: TRBD1 (5 bases). Between the trimmed V and J ends, which lost 3 bases and 8 bases, there was a span of 12 bases. Germline V lookup: CDR1 SGHNT, CDR2 YYREEE (reference sequence). The CDR3 has 13 residues. CDR3 sequence reads: CASSSVGADEQFF. DNA of the CDR3: TGTGCCAGCAGCTCAGTAGGGGCCGATGAGCAGTTCTTC.

This clone was recorded only once. This chain links TRBV19 with TRBJ2-5; TRBD2 might be the D (6 bases). Germline assignment: CDR1 LNHDA and CDR2 SQIVND (reference sequence). Between the trimmed V and J ends, which lost 2 bases and 2 bases, there was a span of 9 bases. The CDR3 has 14 amino acids. The CDR3 bases are TGTGCCAGTAGTATACCGGGGGATCAAGAGACCCAGTACTTC. Encoded protein: CASSIPGDQETQYF.

V usage is TRBV15 and J usage is TRBJ1-2, with 7 bases lining up with TRBD1. V lost 1 base and J lost 4; bases outside the gene matches: 3. Looked up from germline, CDR1 is LNHNV and CDR2 is YYDKDF (reference sequence). This CDR3 comprises 14 residues. CDR3 protein: CATSRARDSYGYTF. The CDR3, as DNA: TGTGCCACCAGCAGAGCCCGGGACAGCTATGGCTACACCTTC.

The chain joins TRBV5-8 to TRBJ1-2; D gene ambiguous. The ends were cut back, 0 bases at V and 0 bases at J, with 9 bases in the middle. The CDR3 is 15 amino acids. From germline, CDR1 is SGHTS and CDR2 YDEGEE. The CDR3 loop reads CASSLESTTNYGYTF. For the CDR3, the DNA is TGTGCCAGCAGCTTGGAATCCACAACTAACTATGGCTACACCTTC.